The 25 T cell receptor beta chains listed next were all sequenced from one sample in a study of cytomegalovirus exposure and HLA in healthy donors. PCR amplification relied on 60 Vbeta primers (plus 13 Jbeta primers). Repertoires were generated with immunoSEQ multiplex PCR, while TCRdb's copy carries only in-frame clones and drops some. The sample has more than 95,000 clones; about 10% are singletons. Sequenced input: PBMCs. The receptors were gathered from a young man in good health and CMV-seronegative.

The rearrangement joins TRBV7-2 to TRBJ2-5; D may be TRBD2 (6 bases). V dropped 5 bases and J dropped 4 bases, with 11 bases sitting between them. This CDR3 region has 13 residues. The germline gives CDR1 SGHTA, CDR2 FQGNSA. The CDR3 spells CASSPQEGETQYF. The CDR3 DNA follows: TGTGCCAGCAGCCCACAGGAGGGAGAGACCCAGTACTTC.

This clone was detected a few times. This chain joins TRBV19 and TRBJ2-3; 12 bases match TRBD2. The CDR3 runs 17 residues. Germline-derived CDR1 and CDR2 are LNHDA and SQIVND (reference sequence). V was pared by 0 bases and J by 3 bases, with 4 bases of the junction left unmatched. The CDR3: CASSIDPSGRETDTQYF. For the CDR3, the DNA is TGTGCCAGTAGTATAGATCCTAGCGGGAGGGAGACAGATACGCAGTATTTT.

This clone occurred a few times. The V call is TRBV19, the J call TRBJ2-5; 7 bases match TRBD2. CDR1 is LNHDA and CDR2 is SQIVND in the germline V gene (reference sequence). J gave up 5 bases and V 5 bases, and 8 bases lay outside the gene matches. The CDR3 is made up of 14 amino acids. CDR3 protein: CASSSRGGAETQYF. In DNA, the CDR3 is TGTGCCAGTAGTTCGCGCGGGGGTGCCGAGACCCAGTACTTC.

This chain links TRBV5-1 with TRBJ2-5, with a possible D match to TRBD2 (7 bases). Per the germline V gene, CDR1 is SGHRS and CDR2 is YFSETQ. The CDR3 consists of 17 residues. V was clipped by 0 bases and J by 1 base, with 16 bases between them. CDR3: CASSLALSGGRQETQYF. The CDR3 coding sequence is TGCGCCAGCAGCTTGGCCCTATCGGGGGGCCGCCAAGAGACCCAGTACTTC.

The V gene is TRBV6-5, the J gene TRBJ2-2, with TRBD1 matching over 8 bases. The CDR3 is 14 amino acids. Trimming removed 5 bases from V and 4 bases from J; junction bases left unmatched: 3. Per germline, CDR1 MNHEY and CDR2 SVGAGI. CDR3 sequence: CASSRQGSTGELFF. The CDR3 nucleotides are TGTGCCAGCAGTAGACAGGGGAGCACCGGGGAGCTGTTTTTT.

J is TRBJ1-1 and V is TRBV4-1; possibly TRBD1 for D (6 bases). There are 13 residues in the CDR3. Per germline, CDR1 MGHRA and CDR2 YSYEKL. The V end was cut by 4 bases, the J end by 5 bases, with 11 bases between. For the CDR3, the DNA is TGCGCCAGCAGCCTCCACAGGGCGACTGAAGCTTTCTTT. This sequence encodes CASSLHRATEAFF.

The table lists this clone with a few counts. This sequence joins TRBV6-6 and TRBJ1-5; 7 bases are shared with TRBD1. CDR1 is MNHNY, CDR2 SVGAGI, per germline (reference sequence). This CDR3 has 15 amino acids. V was pared by 2 bases and J by 1 base, with 2 bases of the junction left unmatched. The CDR3 DNA reads as TGTGCCAGCAGTTACGGGACAGCAAGCAATCAGCCCCAGCATTTT. The encoded protein is CASSYGTASNQPQHF.

This clone has a handful of counts. This chain links TRBV4-3 with TRBJ1-5; D not certain. There are 14 residues in the CDR3. Germline V gene lookup returns CDR1 LGHNA and CDR2 YSLEER. The germline V and J ends were trimmed by 0 bases and 5 bases, with 8 bases remaining between them. The CDR3: CASSQEFGDQPQHF. Written as DNA, the CDR3 is TGCGCCAGCAGCCAAGAGTTCGGTGATCAGCCCCAGCATTTT.

This clone has more than one count but fewer than ten. This chain connects TRBV5-4 to TRBJ2-5; possibly TRBD1 for D (5 bases). The germline V gene encodes CDR1 SGHNT and CDR2 YYREEE (reference sequence). Trimming shortened V by 1 base and J by 3 bases, and 10 bases separated the two germline ends. The CDR3 length is 14 residues. CDR3 sequence reads: CASSLRAGKETQYF. In DNA, the CDR3 is TGTGCCAGCAGCTTGAGGGCAGGGAAAGAGACCCAGTACTTC.

The chain employs TRBV7-3 and TRBJ1-1; possible D gene TRBD1, 6 bases. Germline CDR1 reads SGHTA; CDR2 reads FQGTGA. V was trimmed by 2 bases and J by 1 base, leaving 11 bases between them. The CDR3 totals 15 residues. The CDR3 protein is CASSLSGTPNTEAFF. The CDR3 DNA reads TGTGCCAGCAGCTTATCCGGGACACCGAACACTGAAGCTTTCTTT.

The sample holds a few counts of this clone. V usage is TRBV13 and J usage is TRBJ2-3, with D tentatively TRBD2 (5 bases). Per the germline V gene, CDR1 is PRHDT and CDR2 is FYEKMQ (reference sequence). V lost 4 bases, J lost 3 bases, and 11 bases lay in between. The length of the CDR3 is 14 residues. CDR3 in amino acids: CASSYGNRTDTQYF. The CDR3 nucleotides read TGTGCCAGCAGCTACGGGAATAGGACAGATACGCAGTATTTT.

This sequence joins TRBV7-2 and TRBJ1-4; TRBD1 agrees at 9 bases. The CDR3 is made up of 15 amino acids. Germline V CDR1 and CDR2: SGHTA, FQGNSA. V shed 0 bases, J shed 11 bases, and the junction held 7 bases outside the gene matches. CDR3 sequence: CASSLAPGQGTKLFF. In nucleotides, the CDR3 is TGTGCCAGCAGCTTAGCCCCGGGACAGGGAACGAAACTGTTTTTT.

The chain uses TRBV30 and TRBJ2-7; D is perhaps TRBD2 (5 bases). Germline loops: CDR1 GTSNPN, CDR2 SVGIG (reference sequence). The V and J ends lost 4 bases and 4 bases respectively, with 14 bases between them. This CDR3 contains 13 residues. Here the CDR3 reads CAWTPLTRYEQYF. The CDR3 DNA reads as TGTGCCTGGACCCCCTTAACTAGATACGAGCAGTACTTC.

In its sample, this clone was seen a few times. J is TRBJ2-2 and V is TRBV28; the match to TRBD1 covers 10 bases. Germline CDR1 reads MDHEN; CDR2 reads SYDVKM. The CDR3 consists of 15 residues. Germline trimming cut 6 bases from V and 0 bases from J; bases unmatched to any gene: 1. The CDR3 DNA reads as TGTGCCAGCAGGACAGGGGGCGCGAACACCGGGGAGCTGTTTTTT. Protein sequence: CASRTGGANTGELFF.

The chain has TRBV7-8 and TRBJ1-1, with D perhaps TRBD1 (6 bases). Germline CDR1 SGHVS, CDR2 FQNEAQ. CDR3 length: 15 amino acids. Trimming shortened V by 4 bases and J by 4 bases, and 16 bases separated the two germline ends. CDR3 in DNA: TGTGCCAGCAGCTACTACAGGGTGGTCGGCACTGAAGCTTTCTTT. Its translation is CASSYYRVVGTEAFF.

This clone was detected only a few times. This sequence joins TRBV5-1 and TRBJ1-1; D is unclear. CDR3 length: 14 amino acids. Trimming took 0 bases from V and 5 from J, leaving 11 bases between them. CDR1 is SGHRS and CDR2 is YFSETQ in the germline V gene. The DNA for the CDR3 is TGCGCCAGCAGCTTGGATAGGTCCGGGACTGAAGCTTTCTTT. Translating it yields CASSLDRSGTEAFF.

This clone was observed a handful of times. This rearrangement joins TRBV10-3 to TRBJ1-5; tentative D call: TRBD1 (5 bases). There are 14 residues in the CDR3. V lost 7 bases, J lost 3 bases, and 13 bases lay in between. Germline V lookup: CDR1 ENHRY, CDR2 SYGVKD. The CDR3 DNA follows: TGTGCCATCAAGGACACGGGCCCCAATCAGCCCCAGCATTTT. This translates into CAIKDTGPNQPQHF.

This clone was seen a handful of times. The chain links TRBV1 to TRBJ1-2; the table names TRBD1, a call not compared with the DNA. TRBV1 is deemed a pseudogene. The length of the CDR3 is 14 residues. The chain's CDR3 is CTSSQGGQSEGYTF. DNA of the CDR3: TGCACCAGCAGCCAAGGGGGACAGTCTGAGGGCTACACCTTC.

The gene calls are TRBV11-3 and TRBJ2-7, with D possibly being TRBD1 (5 bases). The CDR3 consists of 13 residues. Germline V gene lookup returns CDR1 SGHNT and CDR2 YENEEA. Trimming removed 4 bases at V and 0 bases at J, with 7 bases between. CDR3 DNA: TGTGCCAGCAGCTACAGGAGCTCCTACGAGCAGTACTTC. Translation: CASSYRSSYEQYF.

The J gene is TRBJ2-5, the V gene TRBV5-1, with 9 positions matching TRBD1. V was pared by 4 bases and J by 1 base, with 8 bases of the junction left unmatched. CDR3 length: 16 amino acids. CDR1 is SGHRS and CDR2 is YFSETQ in the germline V gene. The CDR3 is CASSKGQGLGQETQYF. The CDR3 DNA follows: TGCGCCAGCAGCAAAGGACAGGGGTTAGGCCAAGAGACCCAGTACTTC.

The CDR3 here is CASSEKLNSYNEQFF. As DNA, the CDR3 is TGTGCCAGCAGTGAAAAGCTGAACTCCTACAATGAGCAGTTCTTC. The chain recombines TRBV6-1 with TRBJ2-1; no firm D call. V was pared by 2 bases and J by 0 bases, with 8 bases between. The CDR3 covers 15 residues. The germline V gene has CDR1 MNHNS and CDR2 SASEGT.

This clone appeared a few times. The gene calls are TRBV6-5 and TRBJ2-5; D is uncertain. The CDR3 spans 12 residues. Trimming removed 8 bases at V and 4 bases at J, with 11 bases between. Per the germline V gene, CDR1 is MNHEY and CDR2 is SVGAGI. CDR3 loop: CASSALGETQYF. Here the CDR3 DNA reads TGTGCCAGCTCAGCGTTGGGAGAGACCCAGTACTTC.

This clone was detected only a few times. The chain couples TRBV2 to TRBJ1-1; D remains ambiguous. The CDR3 extends over 12 amino acids. Trimming left V 8 bases short and J 7 bases short, with 14 bases between. Germline CDR1 reads SNHLY; CDR2 reads FYNNEI. The CDR3 DNA sequence: TGTGCCAGCCAACTTTTGAGCGGTGAAGCTTTCTTT. This sequence encodes CASQLLSGEAFF.

This clone was found a few times. This rearrangement joins TRBV7-9 to TRBJ2-3; 8 nucleotides agree with TRBD2. Germline-derived CDR1 and CDR2 are SEHNR and FQNEAQ (reference sequence). The length of the CDR3 is 15 residues. V dropped 3 bases and J dropped 5; count of bases not matched to a gene: 7. The CDR3 region has the DNA TGTGCCAGCAGCTTTAGCGGGGCTGAGGTAGATACGCAGTATTTT. This gives the protein CASSFSGAEVDTQYF.

The CDR3 here is CASSPTGGNTGELFF. The CDR3 DNA follows: TGTGCCAGCAGTCCGACAGGGGGCAACACCGGGGAGCTGTTTTTT. This chain links TRBV27 with TRBJ2-2; 10 bases line up with TRBD1. The CDR3 loop spans 15 amino acids. CDR1 is MNHEY and CDR2 is SMNVEV in the germline V gene (reference sequence). V shed 5 bases, J shed 2 bases, and the junction held 2 bases outside the gene matches.